This TCR beta chain was captured by sequencing in a study of cytomegalovirus exposure and HLA in healthy donors. This clone has a handful of counts. Its matching antigen is unknown. CDR1 is SEHNR, CDR2 FQNEAQ, per germline (reference sequence). The CDR3 loop spans 15 amino acids. V was cut by 3 bases and J by 11 bases, with 19 bases left in between. Primers: 60 Vbeta forward and 13 Jbeta reverse. Generated by immunoSEQ multiplex PCR, the TCRdb table keeps only in-frame clones and is missing some. The sample has roughly 120,000 clones; 70% to 80% are singletons. Points from the study as a whole: CMV serostatus alone was available as immune exposure information. Some V segments, TRBV6-2 and TRBV6-3 among them, were indistinguishable and were therefore excluded. A few chains tied to CMV proved CMV antigen-specific in vitro.

The chain is built from TRBV7-9 and TRBJ1-4; maybe TRBD1 (5 bases). Specimen: PBMCs. The TCR comes from a man in his fifties or sixties in good health and CMV-seronegative. CDR3 bases: TGTGCCAGCAGCTTCGTCCAGGGCCGCCTCGCGAAACTGTTTTTT. Translation: CASSFVQGRLAKLFF.